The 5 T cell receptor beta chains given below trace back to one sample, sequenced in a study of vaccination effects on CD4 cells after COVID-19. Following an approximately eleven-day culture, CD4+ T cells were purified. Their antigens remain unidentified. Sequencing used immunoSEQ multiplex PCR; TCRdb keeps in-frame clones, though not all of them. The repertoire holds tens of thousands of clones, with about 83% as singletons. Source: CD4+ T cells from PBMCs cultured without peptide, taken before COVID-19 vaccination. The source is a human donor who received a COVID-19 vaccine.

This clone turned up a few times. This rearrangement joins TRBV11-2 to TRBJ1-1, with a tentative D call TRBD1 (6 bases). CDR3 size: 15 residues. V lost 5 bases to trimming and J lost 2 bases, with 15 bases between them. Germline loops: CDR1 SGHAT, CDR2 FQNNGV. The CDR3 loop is CASSDEDSSNTEAFF. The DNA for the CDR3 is TGTGCCAGCAGCGACGAGGACAGTTCTAACACTGAAGCTTTCTTT.

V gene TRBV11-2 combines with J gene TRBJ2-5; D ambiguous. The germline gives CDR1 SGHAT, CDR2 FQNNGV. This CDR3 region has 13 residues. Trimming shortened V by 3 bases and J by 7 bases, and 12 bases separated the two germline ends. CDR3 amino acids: CASSFPPPGTQYF. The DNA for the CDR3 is TGTGCCAGCAGCTTCCCTCCACCCGGGACCCAGTACTTC.

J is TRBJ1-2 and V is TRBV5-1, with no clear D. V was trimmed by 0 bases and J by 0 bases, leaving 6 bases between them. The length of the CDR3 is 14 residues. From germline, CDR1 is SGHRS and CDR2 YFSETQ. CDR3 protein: CASSLDGPNYGYTF. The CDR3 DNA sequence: TGCGCCAGCAGCTTGGATGGGCCTAACTATGGCTACACCTTC.

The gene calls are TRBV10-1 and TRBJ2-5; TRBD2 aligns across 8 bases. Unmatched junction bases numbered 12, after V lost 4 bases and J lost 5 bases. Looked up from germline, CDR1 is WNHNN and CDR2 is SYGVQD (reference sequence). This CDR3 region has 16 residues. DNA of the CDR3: TGCGCCAGCAGTGCTCTTGCGGGGGGCGCCGGGGAGACCCAGTACTTC. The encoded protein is CASSALAGGAGETQYF.

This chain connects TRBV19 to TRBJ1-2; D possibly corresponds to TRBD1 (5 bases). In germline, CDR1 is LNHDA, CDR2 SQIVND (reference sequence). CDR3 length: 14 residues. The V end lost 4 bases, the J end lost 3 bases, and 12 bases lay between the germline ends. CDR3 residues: CASSTTQGYYGYTF. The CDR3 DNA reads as TGTGCCAGTAGTACCACTCAGGGTTACTATGGCTACACCTTC. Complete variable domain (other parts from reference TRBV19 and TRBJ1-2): DGGITQSPKYLFRKEGQNVTLSCEQNLNHDAMYWYRQDPGQGLRLIYYSQIVNDFQKGDIAEGYSVSREKKESFPLTVTSAQKNPTAFYLCASSTTQGYYGYTFGSGTRLTVV.